This T cell receptor beta chain was sequenced in a study of CD8+CD57+ T cells in acquired aplastic anemia (dated by TCRdb to about 2018). Regarding the study in general: Extracted DNA from sorted CD4+ and CD8+ cells averaged around 2.9 ug, ranging from roughly 0.17 to 30 ug. CD8+CD57+ expansion was defined as a frequency above the mean frequency observed in healthy subjects.

TCR beta VDJ combination and CDR3 sequence profiling used genomic DNA as the template. An Illumina HiSeq 2000 was the platform used for TCR repertoire sequencing. Per the original workflow: Repertoire assessment relied on Simpson's diversity index, CDR3 size and DJ length profiles, and TRBV/TRBJ rearrangement plots. The most abundant DNA sequence in the deep sequencing data was defined as the immunodominant clone. CDR3 amino acid sequences were screened for sharing across subjects and compared with published repertoires and the VDJdb database. The public reads were quality trimmed at Q25 with fastp and then assembled into clones with MiXCR by TCRdb, keeping productive beta chains. Merged by CDR3 protein, the rows form single entries marked with the most common genes and DNA. TCRdb, rather than the study authors, made the V and J calls. This sample gives 400,000 to 600,000 distinct CDR3 sequences in total; around 30% of them show up just once. Less than 0.85% of the sample rests with the top ten.

The patients picked for sequencing were ones in whom flow cytometry had shown an expansion of CD8+CD57+ cells. All patients had severe acquired aplastic anemia diagnosed by International Study of Aplastic Anemia and Agranulocytosis and Camitta criteria. No therapy had been received by the patients at the time of blood sampling. In this study, sorted CD4+ and CD8+ T cells from the blood of healthy subjects and of severe aplastic anemia patients had their TCR repertoires deep-sequenced. Patients were enrolled in the USA under clinicaltrials.gov protocols 00001620, 01623167, 00001397, 00071045, 00081523 and 00961064. Ficoll-Paque density gradient centrifugation was used to isolate peripheral blood mononuclear cells. Before DNA extraction, CD4+ and CD8+ T cells were sorted with FACS or magnetic beads. In this sample, this clonotype turned up once. Its antigen remains undetermined. Base qualities are not recorded, but no much larger clone differs from it by a single base. One read alone is a weak basis.

The paper as a whole reports these results and caveats: Although around 30 CD8+ CDR3 sequences were shared by patients and controls, these sequences appeared highly expressed in patients and within the immunodominant clones of patients. Patients and healthy controls showed no significant difference in CD8+ Simpson's diversity (P=0.060).

The clonotype comes from a human donor with aplastic anemia. Material for sequencing was sorted CD4+, CD8+, or CD8+CD57+ T cells (not recorded which) from PBMCs.

The nucleotide sequence is given as TGTGCCAGCAGCTTCCTAGCGGGGGGGCGAACAGATACGCAGTATTTT. Protein translation: CASSFLAGGRTDTQYF. Recombination linked TRBV11-1 to TRBJ2-3; TRBD2 lines up with 12 middle nucleotides. Spanning cysteine to phenylalanine, the CDR3 consists of 16 amino acids. This entry keeps only the CDR3 DNA: 48 bases, framed from base 1. Trimming takes 3 bases off V and 3 bases off J; junction bases not matched to a gene: 4. The germline V gene (reference sequence) supplies CDR1 SGHAT and CDR2 FQDESV. Reference TRBV11-1 and TRBJ2-3 genes cover what lies past the CDR3, so the full variable domain is EAEVAQSPRYKITEKSQAVAFWCDPISGHATLYWYRQILGQGPELLVQFQDESVVDDSQLPKDRFSAERLKGVDSTLKIQPAELGDSAMYLCASSFLAGGRTDTQYFGPGTRLTVL.